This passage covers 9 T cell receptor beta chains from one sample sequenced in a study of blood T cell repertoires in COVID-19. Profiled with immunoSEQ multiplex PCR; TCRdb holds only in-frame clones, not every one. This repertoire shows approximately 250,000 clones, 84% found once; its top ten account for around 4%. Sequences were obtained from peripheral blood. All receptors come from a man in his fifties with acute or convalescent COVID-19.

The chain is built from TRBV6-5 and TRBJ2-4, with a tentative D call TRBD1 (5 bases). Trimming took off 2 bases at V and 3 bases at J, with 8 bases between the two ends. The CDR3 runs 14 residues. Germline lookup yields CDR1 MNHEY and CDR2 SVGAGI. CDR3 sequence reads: CASSYLDSKNIQYF. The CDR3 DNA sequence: TGTGCCAGCAGTTACCTAGACAGCAAAAACATTCAGTACTTC.

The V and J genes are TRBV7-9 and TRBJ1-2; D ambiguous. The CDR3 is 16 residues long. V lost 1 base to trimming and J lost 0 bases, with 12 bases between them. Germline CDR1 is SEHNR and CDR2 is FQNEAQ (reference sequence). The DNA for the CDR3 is TGTGCCAGCAGCTTAGACAGTTCCTTAGCTAACTATGGCTACACCTTC. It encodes CASSLDSSLANYGYTF.

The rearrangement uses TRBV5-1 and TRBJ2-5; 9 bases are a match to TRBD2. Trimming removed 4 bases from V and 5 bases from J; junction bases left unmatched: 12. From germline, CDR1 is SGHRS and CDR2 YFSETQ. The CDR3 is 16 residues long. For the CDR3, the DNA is TGCGCCAGCAGCGAAAACATAGCGGGAGTTTTGGAGACCCAGTACTTC. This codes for CASSENIAGVLETQYF.

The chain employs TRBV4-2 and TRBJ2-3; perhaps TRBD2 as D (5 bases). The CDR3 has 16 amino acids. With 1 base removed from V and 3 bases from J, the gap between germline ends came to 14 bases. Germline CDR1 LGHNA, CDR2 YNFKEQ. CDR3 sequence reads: CASSQVDSDLTDTQYF. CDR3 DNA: TGTGCCAGCAGCCAAGTGGACTCCGATTTGACAGATACGCAGTATTTT.

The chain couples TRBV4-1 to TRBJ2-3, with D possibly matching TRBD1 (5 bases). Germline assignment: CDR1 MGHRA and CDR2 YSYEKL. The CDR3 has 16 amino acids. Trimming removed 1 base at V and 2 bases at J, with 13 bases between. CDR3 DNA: TGCGCCAGCAGCCAAGTTCGACAGTCCTCCACAGATACGCAGTATTTT. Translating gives CASSQVRQSSTDTQYF.

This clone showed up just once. The CDR3 sequence: CASSTRDRGRAEAFF. Here the CDR3 DNA reads TGTGCCAGCAGCACCCGGGACAGGGGGCGAGCTGAAGCTTTCTTT. The chain uses TRBV5-5 and TRBJ1-1; TRBD1 agrees at 12 bases. CDR1 is SGHKS, CDR2 YYEKEE, per germline (reference sequence). V was pared by 4 bases and J by 6 bases, with 7 bases of the junction left unmatched. CDR3 length: 15 residues.

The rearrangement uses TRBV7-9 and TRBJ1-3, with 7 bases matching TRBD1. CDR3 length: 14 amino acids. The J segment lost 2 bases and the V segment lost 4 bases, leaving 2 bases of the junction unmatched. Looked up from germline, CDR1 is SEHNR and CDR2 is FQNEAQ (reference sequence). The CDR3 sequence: CASSSTGTGNTIYF. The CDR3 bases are TGTGCCAGCAGCTCGACAGGGACTGGAAACACCATATATTTT.

The CDR3 here is CASSQDYGNYGYTF. CDR3 coding DNA: TGTGCCAGCAGCCAAGATTACGGGAACTATGGCTACACCTTC. The chain joins TRBV4-2 to TRBJ1-2; D ambiguous. V lost 0 bases and J lost 2, with 7 bases in between. The CDR3 extends over 14 amino acids. Germline V gene lookup returns CDR1 LGHNA and CDR2 YNFKEQ.

The CDR3: CATSRGGDRAKEKLFF. In DNA, the CDR3 is TGTGCCACCAGCAGAGGAGGAGACAGGGCAAAGGAAAAACTGTTTTTT. This chain joins TRBV15 and TRBJ1-4; 7 positions agree with TRBD1. J gave up 8 bases and V 1 base, and 10 bases lay outside the gene matches. The CDR3 covers 16 residues. Germline CDR1 LNHNV, CDR2 YYDKDF (reference sequence).